This entry is about one TCR beta chain. Its antigen is not known. Healthy donors had no documented immune events, such as infections, while sampled. Germline lookup yields CDR1 SGHTA and CDR2 FQGNSA. V gave up 5 bases and J gave up 7 bases, with 21 bases separating them. The CDR3 extends over 16 amino acids. The data were obtained in a study of identifying expanded T cells in peripheral blood. Findings and limits, study-wide: Clone count variance between approximately two-week samples rose with total template count. Technical replicates showed around 1.2 changed clones; approximately two weeks roughly 15; four weeks 19.

Method: immunoSEQ multiplex PCR; TCRdb's copy keeps in-frame clones and lacks some. The repertoire consists of 90,000 to 120,000 clones, with around 89% occurring once and the leading ten covering about a sixth. The sequenced sample was blood. This TCR was recovered from a person aged 18-69 years in good health. This chain connects TRBV7-2 to TRBJ1-3, with D perhaps TRBD1 (6 bases). CDR3: CASSPLRGSPGNTIYF. As DNA, the CDR3 is TGTGCCAGCAGCCCGTTGAGGGGGTCCCCGGGGAACACCATATATTTT.